The present T cell receptor beta chain was sequenced within a study of T cells in localized non-small cell lung cancer. The data were produced by immunoSEQ multiplex PCR, yet TCRdb's version contains in-frame clones alone and is incomplete. The table lists approximately 35,000 clones, roughly nine tenths of them singletons, with about 6% in the top ten. V lost 6 bases and J lost 3, with 11 bases in between. This CDR3 has 13 residues. The germline gives CDR1 MNHEY, CDR2 SMNVEV (reference sequence). The clonotype originates from a man aged 35 to 70 with stage II lung adenocarcinoma. The chain employs TRBV27 and TRBJ1-1, with D uncertain. The sequenced sample was PBMCs, obtained before any cancer treatment. The chain's CDR3 is CASRVLADTEAFF. CDR3 nucleotides: TGTGCCAGCAGGGTCCTGGCGGACACTGAAGCTTTCTTT.